This passage covers 17 T cell receptor beta chains from one sample sequenced in a study of shared clonotypes between healthy human individuals. Libraries were prepared by immunoSEQ multiplex PCR; TCRdb keeps only in-frame clonotypes and omits some of them. The sample has under 2.5 million clones, about 90% seen once. Material for sequencing was naive CD4+ T cells from PBMCs. Subset denoted: CD45RA+ positively selected. The receptors derive from a man in his late teens or twenties in good health. Some clones in this sample may be carry-over from other donors' samples.

The CDR3 protein is CASSWTGRNQPQHF. In DNA, the CDR3 is TGTGCCAGCAGTTGGACGGGGAGAAATCAGCCCCAGCATTTT. This chain joins TRBV2 and TRBJ1-5; D unclear. This CDR3 comprises 14 residues. Germline-derived CDR1 and CDR2 are SNHLY and FYNNEI. Deletions cut 5 bases from V and 4 bases from J, with 12 bases between.

The chain has TRBV5-5 and TRBJ2-7; 7 bases align to TRBD2. V dropped 2 bases and J dropped 2; count of bases not matched to a gene: 7. The CDR3 has 15 residues. In germline, CDR1 is SGHKS, CDR2 YYEKEE (reference sequence). The CDR3 bases are TGTGCCAGCAGCTTTGGGGCTAGCGGTACCTACGAGCAGTACTTC. Translation gives CASSFGASGTYEQYF.

J is TRBJ2-7 and V is TRBV28; 13 positions agree with TRBD2. CDR1 MDHEN and CDR2 SYDVKM come from the germline V gene. The V and J ends lost 2 bases and 5 bases, in that order; junction bases with no gene match: 6. The CDR3 length is 16 residues. The CDR3 DNA follows: TGTGCCAGCAGTTTAAAGAGACTAGCGGGAGGTGACGAGCAGTACTTC. Translated, it gives CASSLKRLAGGDEQYF. Complete variable domain (other parts from reference TRBV28 and TRBJ2-7): DVKVTQSSRYLVKRTGEKVFLECVQDMDHENMFWYRQDPGLGLRLIYFSYDVKMKEKGDIPEGYSVSREKKERFSLILESASTNQTSMYLCASSLKRLAGGDEQYFGPGTRLTVT.

J is TRBJ2-7 and V is TRBV7-6; 7 positions agree with TRBD1. The V gene end was trimmed by 5 bases and the J gene end by 1 base; junction bases not matched to a gene: 5. Germline V CDR1 and CDR2: SGHVS, FNYEAQ. CDR3 size: 14 residues. CDR3 sequence reads: CASSPWTGSYEQYF. The CDR3 DNA is TGTGCCAGCAGCCCCTGGACAGGTTCCTACGAGCAGTACTTC.

The CDR3 DNA reads TGTGCCAGTAGTAGCGACTCGGCGGGTTCCTACGAGCAGTACTTC. It translates to CASSSDSAGSYEQYF. The chain combines TRBV19 with TRBJ2-7, with D possibly TRBD2 on 5 matching bases. The CDR3 covers 15 residues. Trimming removed 4 bases from V and 1 base from J, with 14 bases in between. CDR1 and CDR2 (germline): LNHDA, SQIVND (reference sequence).

This chain uses TRBV5-4 with TRBJ2-7; D gene uncertain. CDR3 size: 16 residues. Germline V gene lookup returns CDR1 SGHNT and CDR2 YYREEE (reference sequence). The V gene lost 0 bases and the J gene lost 3 bases, with 16 bases spanning the gap. The CDR3 DNA reads as TGTGCCAGCAGCTTGGCGGGCAGTCCACGGAACTACGAGCAGTACTTC. Its protein is CASSLAGSPRNYEQYF.

This clone was picked up one time. This rearrangement joins TRBV27 to TRBJ2-5; D may correspond to TRBD1 or TRBD2 (7 bases each). The DNA end is more similar to TRBJ2-7, so the J call may be wrong. Per the germline V gene, CDR1 is MNHEY and CDR2 is SMNVEV (reference sequence). The CDR3 runs to 19 residues. The CDR3 sequence is CASSMMTGRRAGYLYEQYF. In nucleotides, the CDR3 is TGTGCCAGCAGTATGATGACAGGGCGGCGAGCGGGGTATCTCTACGAGCAGTACTTC.

Points on this clone: The sample contains more than one DNA sequence encoding this CDR3. V usage is TRBV5-1 and J usage is TRBJ2-6; D not resolved. The CDR3 is made up of 15 amino acids. Germline CDR1 is SGHRS and CDR2 is YFSETQ. V shed 4 bases and J shed 2 bases, with 10 bases lying between them. CDR3: CASSLGAAGANVLTF. The CDR3 DNA is TGCGCCAGCAGCCTGGGCGCAGCTGGGGCCAACGTCCTGACTTTC.

The chain has TRBV11-2 and TRBJ2-7; possible D gene TRBD2, 7 bases. Germline-derived CDR1 and CDR2 are SGHAT and FQNNGV. The V and J ends lost 4 bases and 6 bases respectively, with 16 bases between them. The CDR3 sequence is 14 residues long. In DNA form, the CDR3 reads TGTGCCAGCAGCTCCGTCGGGGGGCGTTTCGAGCAGTACTTC. Protein sequence: CASSSVGGRFEQYF.

The CDR3 sequence is CASRPGGATTEAFF. Here the CDR3 DNA reads TGTGCCAGCAGGCCCGGGGGGGCCACCACTGAAGCTTTCTTT. The chain joins TRBV2 to TRBJ1-1, with a weak D call TRBD1 (6 bases). The ends were cut back, 6 bases at V and 4 bases at J, with 15 bases in the middle. CDR3 length: 14 residues. Germline CDR1 SNHLY, CDR2 FYNNEI.

This chain uses TRBV28 with TRBJ1-2; no firm D call. This CDR3 contains 14 residues. The germline V gene encodes CDR1 MDHEN and CDR2 SYDVKM. The V and J ends lost 5 bases and 4 bases respectively, with 14 bases between them. The CDR3 is CASSPPISSYGYTF. The CDR3 DNA follows: TGTGCCAGCAGTCCCCCAATCTCTTCCTATGGCTACACCTTC.

This chain uses TRBV10-3 with TRBJ1-1; D unresolved. CDR1 is ENHRY and CDR2 is SYGVKD in the germline V gene. V was clipped by 4 bases and J by 1 base, with 7 bases between them. The CDR3 loop spans 13 amino acids. The CDR3 here is CAISAQANTEAFF. The CDR3 DNA follows: TGTGCCATCAGTGCGCAGGCGAACACTGAAGCTTTCTTT.

The genes are TRBV6-1 and TRBJ1-1, with 8 bases identical to TRBD1. After removal of 5 bases from V and 1 base from J, the junction contained 6 bases not matched to a gene. Germline V gives CDR1 MNHNS, CDR2 SASEGT. The CDR3 loop spans 15 amino acids. The CDR3 is CASSSDTGGNTEAFF. CDR3 bases: TGTGCCAGCAGTTCGGATACAGGGGGGAACACTGAAGCTTTCTTT.

V usage is TRBV18 and J usage is TRBJ2-7, with 9 bases aligning to TRBD2. Germline V gene data show CDR1 as KGHSH and CDR2 as LQKENI. The CDR3 is made up of 13 amino acids. Germline trimming cut 3 bases from V and 6 bases from J; bases unmatched to any gene: 3. The CDR3 is CASSPGGRVEQYF. CDR3 nucleotide sequence: TGTGCCAGCTCACCTGGCGGGAGGGTCGAGCAGTACTTC.

The chain couples TRBV5-1 to TRBJ2-2; 7 nucleotides align to TRBD1. The V gene's germline CDR1 is SGHRS and CDR2 YFSETQ. Trimming took 3 bases from V and 6 from J; bases not matched to a gene: 5. This CDR3 is 14 amino acids long. CDR3 coding DNA: TGCGCCAGCAGCTCACCTACAGGGGCCGGGGAGCTGTTTTTT. Its translation is CASSSPTGAGELFF.

This chain uses TRBV28 with TRBJ1-3; a weak D match, TRBD1 (5 bases). Germline CDR1 is MDHEN and CDR2 is SYDVKM. The ends were cut back, 5 bases at V and 3 bases at J, with 14 bases in the middle. The CDR3 loop spans 15 amino acids. The CDR3 sequence: CASSQGLEDGNTIYF. The CDR3, as DNA: TGTGCCAGCAGTCAGGGACTGGAAGATGGAAACACCATATATTTT. The full variable domain, its missing parts supplied by reference TRBV28 and TRBJ1-3, is DVKVTQSSRYLVKRTGEKVFLECVQDMDHENMFWYRQDPGLGLRLIYFSYDVKMKEKGDIPEGYSVSREKKERFSLILESASTNQTSMYLCASSQGLEDGNTIYFGEGSWLTVV.

This clone has just one count. The V and J genes are TRBV18 and TRBJ2-7; the D gene is possibly TRBD2 (6 bases). The CDR3 has 15 amino acids. CDR1 is KGHSH and CDR2 is LQKENI in the germline V gene. Trimming shortened V by 0 bases and J by 7 bases, and 16 bases separated the two germline ends. CDR3 DNA sequence: TGTGCCAGCTCACCACCCGGCCGGGAGATGGAAGAGCAGTACTTC. This encodes CASSPPGREMEEQYF.